The 4 T cell receptor beta chains below were found in one sample sequenced in a study of identical twins. TCRdb analysed the 5' RACE reads with MiXCR anew, one entry per CDR3 protein. The table records hundreds of thousands of distinct CDR3 sequences, around 10% of them present only once. The sequenced sample consisted of memory (CD45RO+) T cells sorted from blood. The receptor source for this set is a woman between 18 and 29 years old in good health.

This clonotype was counted between two and nine times. The chain combines TRBV20-1 with TRBJ1-5; 8 bases line up with TRBD1. The V and J ends lost 4 bases and 10 bases, in that order; junction bases with no gene match: 12. Germline V gene lookup returns CDR1 DFQATT and CDR2 SNEGSKA (reference sequence). The CDR3 consists of 14 residues. The CDR3 DNA follows: TGCAGTGCTATAGTAGGACAGGGAGCCTTACCCCAGCATTTT. This codes for CSAIVGQGALPQHF.

This clonotype was detected a few times. The chain has TRBV7-2 and TRBJ2-3; TRBD2 matches at 7 bases. Germline CDR1 SGHTA, CDR2 FQGNSA. The CDR3 spans 16 residues. The ends lost 1 base at V and 9 bases at J; junction bases unmatched: 13. This chain's CDR3 is CASSLESARRENTQYF. The CDR3 region has the DNA TGTGCCAGCAGCTTAGAATCCGCACGGCGGGAGAACACGCAGTATTTT.

The sample holds a few counts of this clonotype. V is TRBV7-2 and J is TRBJ1-1; D remains unclear. Germline V CDR1 and CDR2: SGHTA, FQGNSA. The CDR3 has 15 amino acids. Trimming left V 1 base short and J 0 bases short, with 9 bases between. CDR3: CASSLEAGLNTEAFF. CDR3 coding DNA: TGTGCCAGCAGCTTAGAGGCGGGATTGAACACTGAAGCTTTCTTT.

The CDR3 DNA reads as TGCGCCAGCAGCCACAATGTTTGGGCGGGAAGAGGAAACATTCAGTACTTC. Translated: CASSHNVWAGRGNIQYF. This chain joins TRBV4-3 and TRBJ2-4; tentatively, D is TRBD2 (6 bases). Per germline, CDR1 LGHNA and CDR2 YSLEER. The CDR3 is 17 residues long. The V end was cut by 3 bases, the J end by 6 bases, with 21 bases between.